Shown below are 22 T cell receptor beta chains from a single sample sequenced in a study of shared clonotypes between healthy human individuals (TCRdb year 2020). The method behind the library was the immunoSEQ multiplex PCR assay. As stored in TCRdb, this immuneACCESS dataset retains in-frame rearrangements with V and J assigned. A fraction of the clones does not appear; measured against another copy, unresolved V genes explain less than half of the discrepancy, and the remainder lacks a known reason. This sample is represented by some 490,000 clones; about 85% of them were singletons. Roughly 13% of the sample lies in the top ten. The sequenced material came from PBMCs. These receptors were taken from a woman aged 40 to 50 in good health. Some clones in this sample may be carry-over from other donors' samples.

Comment on this clone: This likely stems from a read error, as it lies one base from a far larger clone. Other DNA sequences in this specimen translate into the identical CDR3. The chain combines TRBV28 with TRBJ2-7; TRBD1 is a possible D gene (6 bases). Germline-derived CDR1 and CDR2 are MDHEN and SYDVKM. The CDR3 runs to 14 residues. The ends were cut back, 6 bases at V and 6 bases at J, with 18 bases in the middle. Here the CDR3 DNA reads TGTGCCAGCAGGTCCGGTGGACAGACGCGCGAGCAGTACTTC. Amino acids: CASRSGGQTREQYF.

On this clone itself: One end of the junction is discordant with germline, which a read error may explain. The chain employs TRBV11-2 and TRBJ1-5; D uncertain. The germline V gene has CDR1 SGHAT and CDR2 FQNNGV. This CDR3 spans 15 amino acids. The CDR3 DNA sequence: TGTGCCAGCAGTAACGGACCACCGGGCAATCAGCTCCAGCATTTT. This sequence encodes CASSNGPPGNQLQHF.

As regards this clone: A read error is the likely source, as a far larger clone sits one nucleotide away. The sample has other DNA sequences that encode this CDR3 too. V gene TRBV30 combines with J gene TRBJ2-2; D is unresolved. The CDR3 runs to 15 residues. From germline, CDR1 is GTSNPN and CDR2 SVGIG (reference sequence). The CDR3 coding sequence is TGTGCCTGGAGTCGAGGAAGCAAGAACACAGGGGAGCTGTTTTTT. Its translation is CAWSRGSKNTGELFF.

In regard to this clone: This sequence may be a read error, since a much larger clone differs from it by one base. The identical CDR3 is also encoded by other nucleotide sequences in the sample. The rearrangement joins TRBV18 to TRBJ2-1; no firm D call. CDR1 is KGHSH and CDR2 is LQKENI in the germline V gene. This CDR3 is built from 14 residues. Here the CDR3 reads CASSPSALNNEQFF. DNA for the CDR3: TGTGCTAGCTCACCATCGGCACTAAACAATGAGCAGTTCTTC.

CDR3 amino acids: CASSTWEAGSYNEQFF. CDR3 coding DNA: TGTGCCAGCAGTACCTGGGAGGCAGGCTCTTACAATGAGCAGTTCTTC. The chain joins TRBV28 to TRBJ2-1; possible D gene TRBD2, 6 bases. Between the trimmed V and J ends, which lost 5 bases and 4 bases, there was a span of 18 bases. There are 16 residues in the CDR3. Germline CDR1 and CDR2: MDHEN and SYDVKM.

The chain links TRBV5-6 to TRBJ2-1; D possibly corresponds to TRBD1 (5 bases). The CDR3 length is 15 residues. Germline-derived CDR1 and CDR2 are SGHDT and YYEEEE. Trimming pared 4 bases from V and 0 bases from J, leaving 11 bases between. The CDR3 loop reads CASSPGADSYNEQFF. DNA of the CDR3: TGTGCCAGCAGCCCTGGGGCGGACTCCTACAATGAGCAGTTCTTC.

The gene calls are TRBV29-1 and TRBJ1-6, with D possibly being TRBD1 (6 bases). V lost 6 bases and J 8 bases, leaving 14 bases between the germline ends. This CDR3 contains 13 residues. Germline lookup yields CDR1 SQVTM and CDR2 ANQGSEA. The CDR3 region has the DNA TGCAGCGTAGCAGGGGCCACCGATTCACCCCTCCACTTT. Translated: CSVAGATDSPLHF. The full variable domain, rest sourced from reference TRBV29-1 and TRBJ1-6, is SAVISQKPSRDICQRGTSLTIQCQVDSQVTMMFWYRQQPGQSLTLIATANQGSEATYESGFVIDKFPISRPNLTFSTLTVSNMSPEDSSIYLCSVAGATDSPLHFGNGTRLTVT.

The rearrangement links TRBV28 to TRBJ2-1; TRBD2 might be the D (6 bases). V shed 5 bases and J shed 9 bases, with 23 bases lying between them. CDR1 is MDHEN and CDR2 is SYDVKM in the germline V gene. The CDR3 has 16 amino acids. CDR3 region: CASSRPDWGDHSEQFF. The CDR3 DNA reads TGTGCCAGCAGTCGGCCGGACTGGGGGGATCATAGTGAGCAGTTCTTC.

This chain uses TRBV18 with TRBJ1-1; TRBD1 matches 7 bases. CDR1 KGHSH and CDR2 LQKENI come from the germline V gene. V trimming: 6 bases; J trimming: 0 bases; junction bases outside the gene matches: 7. The CDR3 extends over 15 amino acids. The CDR3 is CASSGTVTLNTEAFF. The CDR3 DNA is TGTGCCAGCTCGGGGACAGTCACGTTGAACACTGAAGCTTTCTTT.

The CDR3 nucleotides are TGCGCCAGCAGCTTGGTAGACGCCCGATACACCGGGGAGCTGTTTTTT. This sequence encodes CASSLVDARYTGELFF. The chain links TRBV5-1 to TRBJ2-2; D is unclear. V was pared by 0 bases and J by 3 bases, with 12 bases between. The CDR3 loop spans 16 amino acids. Germline assignment: CDR1 SGHRS and CDR2 YFSETQ.

Concerning this clone itself: Other DNA sequences in the sample encode the same CDR3. V is TRBV4-1 and J is TRBJ1-1, with a possible D match to TRBD1 (6 bases). There are 16 residues in the CDR3. Trimming stripped 4 bases from V and 3 bases from J, with 18 bases between. Germline V gene data show CDR1 as MGHRA and CDR2 as YSYEKL. In nucleotides, the CDR3 is TGCGCCAGCAGCCCGAACAGGGTACTTGTGGACACTGAAGCTTTCTTT. Its translation: CASSPNRVLVDTEAFF.

The chain employs TRBV5-4 and TRBJ1-2; 9 bases line up with TRBD1. Germline lookup yields CDR1 SGHNT and CDR2 YYREEE (reference sequence). V lost 2 bases and J lost 4; bases outside the gene matches: 6. The CDR3 spans 15 residues. The CDR3: CASSFDRGDLYGYTF. CDR3 DNA: TGTGCCAGCAGCTTCGACAGGGGGGACCTCTATGGCTACACCTTC.

J is TRBJ1-5 and V is TRBV6-6, with TRBD1 identical over 7 bases. This CDR3 region has 16 residues. From germline, CDR1 is MNHNY and CDR2 SVGAGI (reference sequence). J gave up 5 bases and V 5 bases, and 12 bases lay outside the gene matches. CDR3 in amino acids: CASSPSGGGLDQPQHF. DNA for the CDR3: TGTGCCAGCAGTCCTAGTGGAGGGGGCCTCGATCAGCCCCAGCATTTT.

Concerning this clone: A far larger clone lies a single base away; this is likely a read error. The sample has other DNA sequences that encode this CDR3 too. The chain carries TRBV29-1 and TRBJ1-2, with D maybe TRBD1 (5 bases). CDR1 is SQVTM and CDR2 is ANQGSEA in the germline V gene. This CDR3 spans 14 amino acids. CDR3 region: CSVPRGESNYGYTF. CDR3 nucleotides: TGCAGCGTGCCAAGAGGGGAATCTAACTACGGCTACACCTTC.

The CDR3 loop reads CASRAPGHTGELFF. The CDR3 DNA follows: TGTGCCAGCAGGGCCCCGGGTCACACCGGGGAGCTGTTTTTT. This chain connects TRBV28 to TRBJ2-2; no clear D. V was trimmed by 6 bases and J by 3 bases, leaving 11 bases between them. The CDR3 is 14 residues long. CDR1 and CDR2 (germline): MDHEN, SYDVKM.

This clone was found a few times. The chain combines TRBV21-1 with TRBJ2-5; whether TRBD2, the table's D call, matches the DNA was not checked. The DNA end is more similar to TRBJ2-7, so the J call may be wrong. TRBV21-1 counts as a pseudogene. This CDR3 is 16 amino acids long. DNA for the CDR3: TGTGCCAGCAACGGACTAGCGGGAGTCTCCATATACGAGCAGTACTTC. This encodes CASNGLAGVSIYEQYF.

The rearrangement uses TRBV14 and TRBJ1-2; D gene uncertain. Germline loops: CDR1 SGHDN, CDR2 FVKESK. Trimming removed 3 bases at V and 7 bases at J, with 6 bases between. The CDR3 loop spans 11 amino acids. The CDR3 is CASSHYGGYTF. CDR3 coding DNA: TGTGCCAGCAGCCATTACGGTGGCTACACCTTC.

The chain links TRBV28 to TRBJ1-3; D gene uncertain. Germline V gene sequence: CDR1 MDHEN, CDR2 SYDVKM. The CDR3 runs to 17 residues. V was cut by 7 bases and J by 0 bases, with 19 bases left in between. CDR3 sequence (DNA): TGTGCCAGCACCCCCCGGAGAAGGCCGATCTCTGGAAACACCATATATTTT. Translated, it gives CASTPRRRPISGNTIYF.

A single count supports this clone. The V call is TRBV5-1, the J call TRBJ1-2, with D uncertain. In germline, CDR1 is SGHRS, CDR2 YFSETQ. Trimming removed 5 bases at V and 2 bases at J, with 7 bases between. This CDR3 has 12 amino acids. The CDR3 DNA reads as TGCGCCAGCAGAGAGTTGAACTATGGCTACACCTTC. Translated: CASRELNYGYTF. The complete variable domain, with remaining parts taken from reference TRBV5-1 and TRBJ1-2, reads KAGVTQTPRYLIKTRGQQVTLSCSPISGHRSVSWYQQTPGQGLQFLFEYFSETQRNKGNFPGRFSGRQFSNSRSEMNVSTLELGDSALYLCASRELNYGYTFGSGTRLTVV.

V and J are TRBV5-1 and TRBJ1-1, with TRBD1 identical over 7 bases. J was trimmed by 7 bases and V by 4 bases; bases with no gene match: 4. The CDR3 length is 12 residues. Germline V lookup: CDR1 SGHRS, CDR2 YFSETQ. The CDR3 DNA is TGCGCCAGCAGCGAAAACAGGGGTGAAGCTTTCTTT. Its translation is CASSENRGEAFF.

This clone has just one count. The V gene is TRBV6-5, the J gene TRBJ1-2; D is perhaps TRBD1 (5 bases). The V end was cut by 4 bases, the J end by 4 bases, with 16 bases between. CDR1 is MNHEY, CDR2 SVGAGI, per germline. The CDR3 sequence is 15 residues long. The CDR3 sequence is CASSLTGGTSYGYTF. The CDR3 bases are TGTGCCAGCAGTTTAACAGGTGGCACCTCCTATGGCTACACCTTC.

The gene calls are TRBV7-9 and TRBJ2-7, with 7 nucleotides matching TRBD1. The junction had 13 bases not matched to a gene; V was cut back by 0 bases and J by 5 bases. Looked up from germline, CDR1 is SEHNR and CDR2 is FQNEAQ (reference sequence). This CDR3 comprises 17 residues. Here the CDR3 reads CASSLARRTGTKDEQYF. CDR3 DNA: TGTGCCAGCAGCTTAGCCCGAAGGACAGGAACAAAAGACGAGCAGTACTTC.